Listed here is a single T cell receptor beta chain. The specificity of this receptor is unknown. No quality values exist for individual bases; no much larger clone is one base distant. The data belong to a study of blood T cell repertoires in COVID-19 (dated by TCRdb to about 2020). Regarding the complete study: The collaborator samples originated in the United States, Italy and Spain and spanned the acute and convalescent phases of COVID-19. The material from the prospective study consisted of cDNA or gDNA derived from T cells, B-cell-depleted T cells, or PBMCs. Sample metadata almost always included a de-identified subject ID, COVID-19 status, age in years and sex. The repertoires were released in a freely available public database meant as a resource for research on the immune response to SARS-CoV-2. Subjects who had been exposed to COVID-19, were actively infected with it, or had recovered from it provided the deeply sampled blood TCRbeta repertoires that made up the dataset. Where available, HLA class I and class II types were taken from metadata supplied by the sample provider and were not determined by assay-based typing. The samples were drawn from the first 160 participants of the ongoing ImmuneRACE study and from some 1,300 subjects provided by 6 global collaborators.

At one collaborating source in Seattle, patients were enrolled during active infection and were followed longitudinally through the course of disease. Collaborating institutions collected whole blood in K2EDTA tubes following their own protocols. For TCRbeta analysis, collaborators shipped samples as frozen whole blood, isolated PBMCs, or DNA extracted from either of those sample types. The immunoSEQ Assay, a bias-controlled multiplex PCR, was used to amplify TCRbeta CDR3 regions from genomic DNA. As for how the authors treated the data: The number of nucleated cells in each sample was estimated from the amplification of reference gene primers within the assay. To quantify the absolute abundance of each unique TCRbeta CDR3 rearrangement, sequence reads were collapsed and filtered. Productive Simpson clonality was computed per sample as the square root of Simpson's diversity index over productive rearrangements. The table comes from immuneACCESS by way of TCRdb, which keeps in-frame sequences with V and J called. Part of the clones is missing from these tables; in studies checked, under half for an unresolved V gene and the rest for unknown reasons. V, J and clone size derive from that table, while D and trimming were established from the DNA sequence. The sample data list 150,000 to 200,000 clones, and 80% to 90% of these were observed just once. 12% of the sample is in the top ten clones.

Overall study outcomes, separate from this receptor: The amount of clinical and demographic metadata varied by source and participant and was provided uncurated.

Sequenced material: peripheral blood. This receptor was obtained from a woman older than 75 with COVID-19, enrolled during active disease.

CDR3 loop: CASSFDPTGPYGYTF. The DNA sequence is given as TGTGCCAGCAGCTTCGACCCCACAGGCCCCTATGGCTACACCTTC. This chain joins TRBV5-6 to TRBJ1-2; tentative D gene TRBD1, with 5 bases matching. From a lookup of the germline V gene, CDR1 and CDR2 are SGHDT and YYEEEE. The CDR3 contains 15 residues, cysteine and phenylalanine counted. The retained sequence is limited to the CDR3, 45 bases, with the frame set at the first base. V drops 2 bases and J drops 4 bases, leaving 15 bases in between.